This TCR beta chain was identified during a study of T-cell memory formation after mild COVID-19. Findings of the study overall: Among clones peaking at day 37 in the second wave, SARS-CoV-2 specificity remained unconfirmed.

The TCR alpha and TCR beta cDNA libraries, bearing sample barcodes and UMIs, were generated by 5'RACE using constant-segment primers. Via MiXCR, TCRdb re-called the 5' RACE reads, giving one row per CDR3 protein. In the table there are hundreds of thousands of distinct CDR3 sequences, about a fifth of which are singletons. With regard to this clonotype: Its cognate antigen is unknown.

The germline V gene encodes CDR1 SEHNR and CDR2 FQNEAQ (reference sequence). Between the trimmed V and J ends, which lost 1 base and 3 bases, there was a span of 6 bases. The CDR3 loop spans 14 amino acids. The sequence came from an adult woman who had mild COVID-19 (a few samples of this study predate the infection). Cell type and time point are not known. What was sequenced was PBMCs or a T cell subset sorted from them (not recorded which). The chain has TRBV7-9 and TRBJ2-2, with D tentatively TRBD1 (6 bases). The CDR3 coding sequence is TGTGCCAGCAGCTTAGGACAGGACACCGGGGAGCTGTTTTTT. It encodes CASSLGQDTGELFF.